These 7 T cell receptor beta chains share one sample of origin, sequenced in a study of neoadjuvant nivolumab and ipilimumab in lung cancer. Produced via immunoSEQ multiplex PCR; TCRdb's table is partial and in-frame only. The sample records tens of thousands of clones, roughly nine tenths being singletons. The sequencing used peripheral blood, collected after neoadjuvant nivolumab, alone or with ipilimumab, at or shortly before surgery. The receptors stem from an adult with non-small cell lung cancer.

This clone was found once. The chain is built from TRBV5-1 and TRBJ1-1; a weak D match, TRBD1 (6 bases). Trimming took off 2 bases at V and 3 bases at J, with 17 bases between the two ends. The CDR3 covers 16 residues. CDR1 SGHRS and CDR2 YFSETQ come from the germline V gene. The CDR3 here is CASSFEAGTSYTEAFF. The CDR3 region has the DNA TGCGCCAGCAGCTTTGAAGCCGGGACAAGCTACACTGAAGCTTTCTTT. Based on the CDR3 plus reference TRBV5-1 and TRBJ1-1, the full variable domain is KAGVTQTPRYLIKTRGQQVTLSCSPISGHRSVSWYQQTPGQGLQFLFEYFSETQRNKGNFPGRFSGRQFSNSRSEMNVSTLELGDSALYLCASSFEAGTSYTEAFFGQGTRLTVV.

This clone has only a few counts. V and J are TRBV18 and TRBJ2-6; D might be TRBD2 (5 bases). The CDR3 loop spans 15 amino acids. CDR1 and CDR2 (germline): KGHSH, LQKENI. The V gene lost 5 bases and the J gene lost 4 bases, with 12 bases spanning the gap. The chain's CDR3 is CASSERVSGANVLTF. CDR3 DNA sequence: TGTGCCAGCTCAGAGAGGGTCTCGGGGGCCAACGTCCTGACTTTC. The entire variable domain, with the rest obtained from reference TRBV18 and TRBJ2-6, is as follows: NAGVMQNPRHLVRRRGQEARLRCSPMKGHSHVYWYRQLPEEGLKFMVYLQKENIIDESGMPKERFSAEFPKEGPSILRIQQVVRGDSAAYFCASSERVSGANVLTFGAGSRLTVL.

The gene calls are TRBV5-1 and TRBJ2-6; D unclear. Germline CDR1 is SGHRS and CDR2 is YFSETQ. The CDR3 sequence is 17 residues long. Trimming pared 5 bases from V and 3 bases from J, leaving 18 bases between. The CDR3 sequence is CASRHEIQEIGANVLTF. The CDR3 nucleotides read TGCGCCAGCAGACATGAGATCCAGGAAATTGGGGCCAACGTCCTGACTTTC.

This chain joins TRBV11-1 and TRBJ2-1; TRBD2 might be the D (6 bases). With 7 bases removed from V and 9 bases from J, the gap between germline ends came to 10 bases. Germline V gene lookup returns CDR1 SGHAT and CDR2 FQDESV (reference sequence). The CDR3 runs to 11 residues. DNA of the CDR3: TGTGCCAGCACCCTGGGGGGTGAGCAGTTCTTC. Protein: CASTLGGEQFF.

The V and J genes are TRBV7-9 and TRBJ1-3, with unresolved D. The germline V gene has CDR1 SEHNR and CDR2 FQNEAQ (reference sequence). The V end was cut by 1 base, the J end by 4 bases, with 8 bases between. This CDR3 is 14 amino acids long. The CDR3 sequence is CASSLESSGNTIYF. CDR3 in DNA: TGTGCCAGCAGCTTAGAAAGCAGCGGAAACACCATATATTTT. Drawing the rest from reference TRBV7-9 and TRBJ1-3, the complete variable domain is DTGVSQNPRHKITKRGQNVTFRCDPISEHNRLYWYRQTLGQGPEFLTYFQNEAQLEKSRLLSDRFSAERPKGSFSTLEIQRTEQGDSAMYLCASSLESSGNTIYFGEGSWLTVV.

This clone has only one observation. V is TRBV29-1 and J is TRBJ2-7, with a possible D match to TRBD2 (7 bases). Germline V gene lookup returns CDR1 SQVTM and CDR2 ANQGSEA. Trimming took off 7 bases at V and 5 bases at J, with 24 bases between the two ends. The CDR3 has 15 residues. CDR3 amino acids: CSARGVIMDSHEQYF. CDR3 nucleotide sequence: TGCAGCGCCCGGGGGGTAATCATGGACAGTCACGAGCAGTACTTC.

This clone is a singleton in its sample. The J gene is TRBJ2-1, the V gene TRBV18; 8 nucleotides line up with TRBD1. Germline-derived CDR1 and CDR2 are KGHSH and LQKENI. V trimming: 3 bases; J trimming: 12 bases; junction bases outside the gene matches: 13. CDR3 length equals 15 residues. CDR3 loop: CASSPTATGVWVQFF. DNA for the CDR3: TGTGCCAGCTCACCCACAGCGACAGGGGTTTGGGTGCAGTTCTTC.